This is a list of T cell receptor beta chains from one sample in a study of cytomegalovirus exposure and HLA in healthy donors. The data were produced by immunoSEQ multiplex PCR, yet TCRdb's version contains in-frame clones alone and is incomplete. The sample has 300,000 to 400,000 clones, approximately 86% seen once. Sequenced input: PBMCs. Receptors originate from a man aged 25 to 45 in good health and CMV-seronegative. Both conserved end residues are part of each CDR3. A D gene is named only where the DNA matches it firmly.

v_gene	j_gene	d_gene	len	CDR3nt	CDR3aa
TRBV7-9	TRBJ2-3	TRBD2	17	TGTGCCAGCACCACCGGGCGGGGGGGATTTAGCACAGATACGCAGTATTTT	CASTTGRGGFSTDTQYF
TRBV10-3	TRBJ2-1	NA	11	TGTGCCATCAGTGCGGCGGGGGAGCAGTTCTTC	CAISAAGEQFF
TRBV5-8	TRBJ1-5	NA	16	TGTGCCAGCAGCCCGGACCGGGACTTAGACAATCAGCCCCAGCATTTT	CASSPDRDLDNQPQHF
TRBV7-2	TRBJ2-2	NA	14	TGTGCCAGCAGCTTCGGTAGCGACACCGGGGAGCTGTTTTTT	CASSFGSDTGELFF
TRBV27	TRBJ2-2	NA	15	TGTGCCAGCAGTTCAAGGGGGTGGTTCGCCGGGGAGCTGTTTTTT	CASSSRGWFAGELFF
TRBV7-9	TRBJ2-1	TRBD1	16	TGTGCCAGCAGCTTCAAGGGGGGACAGGGGTTCAATGAGCAGTTCTTC	CASSFKGGQGFNEQFF
TRBV6-5	TRBJ1-5	TRBD1	14	TGTGCCAGCAGCAAAGACAGGGGCAATCAGCCCCAGCATTTT	CASSKDRGNQPQHF
TRBV7-2	TRBJ2-2	TRBD2	15	TGTGCCAGCAGCTTCGCGGGGGGGCACACCGGGGAGCTGTTTTTT	CASSFAGGHTGELFF
TRBV5-6	TRBJ1-1	NA	14	TGTGCCAGCAGCTTGGCAGGGGTTGGCACTGAAGCTTTCTTT	CASSLAGVGTEAFF
TRBV5-8	TRBJ2-4	NA	14	TGTGCCAGCAGCTTGCCCTCCGGGGGAAACATTCAGTACTTC	CASSLPSGGNIQYF
TRBV2	TRBJ1-1	NA	14	TGTGCCAGCAGTGAAAAACGGTTGAACACTGAAGCTTTCTTT	CASSEKRLNTEAFF